One T cell receptor (beta chain) is described in this entry. Its specificity is unknown. TCRdb's table, derived via immunoSEQ multiplex PCR, lists solely in-frame clones and lacks some. The sample carries roughly 140,000 clones, approximately 89% recorded once. The data belong to a study of T cell responses to AZD1222 COVID-19 vaccine. Study results and caveats: The donors showed a predominance of white British ancestry and of females, with possible underestimation of clonal diversity.

The CDR3 is 15 amino acids. The V end was cut by 0 bases, the J end by 4 bases, with 12 bases between. CDR1 is MDHEN, CDR2 SYDVKM, per germline. The starting material was peripheral blood, obtained on day 0 of MenACWY control vaccination. This chain joins TRBV28 and TRBJ1-1; D is perhaps TRBD1 (5 bases). This TCR came from an adult in good health. This chain's CDR3 is CASSLWRAGITEAFF. The CDR3, as DNA: TGTGCCAGCAGTTTATGGAGGGCAGGGATCACTGAAGCTTTCTTT. The whole variable domain, filled in from reference TRBV28 and TRBJ1-1, reads DVKVTQSSRYLVKRTGEKVFLECVQDMDHENMFWYRQDPGLGLRLIYFSYDVKMKEKGDIPEGYSVSREKKERFSLILESASTNQTSMYLCASSLWRAGITEAFFGQGTRLTVV.